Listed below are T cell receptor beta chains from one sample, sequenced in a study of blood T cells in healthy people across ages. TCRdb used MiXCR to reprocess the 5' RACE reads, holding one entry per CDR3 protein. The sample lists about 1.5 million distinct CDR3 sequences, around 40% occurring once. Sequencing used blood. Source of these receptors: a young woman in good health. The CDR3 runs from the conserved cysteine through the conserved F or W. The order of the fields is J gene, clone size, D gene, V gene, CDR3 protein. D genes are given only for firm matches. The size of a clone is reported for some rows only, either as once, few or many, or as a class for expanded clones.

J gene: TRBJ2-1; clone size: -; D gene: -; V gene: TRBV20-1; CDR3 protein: CSARDQNREQFF
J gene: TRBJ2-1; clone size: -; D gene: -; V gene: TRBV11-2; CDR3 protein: CASSLGAPGYNEQFF
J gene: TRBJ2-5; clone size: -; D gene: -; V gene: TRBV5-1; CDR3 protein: CASSPTRRGQETQYF
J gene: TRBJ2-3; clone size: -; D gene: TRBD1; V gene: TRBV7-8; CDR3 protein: CASSLNRGVVGTDTQYF
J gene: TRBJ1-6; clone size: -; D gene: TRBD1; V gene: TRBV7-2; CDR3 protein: CASRPGGRNSPLHF
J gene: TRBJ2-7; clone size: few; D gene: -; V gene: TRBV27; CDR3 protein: CASSFFAGRYEQYF
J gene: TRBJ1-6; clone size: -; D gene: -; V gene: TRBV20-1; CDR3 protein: CSARAGSTASSPLHF
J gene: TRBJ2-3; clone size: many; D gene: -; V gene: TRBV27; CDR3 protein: CASSWAGTDTQYF
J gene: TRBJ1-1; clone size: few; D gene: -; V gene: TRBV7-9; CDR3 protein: CASSTTGTGNTEAFF
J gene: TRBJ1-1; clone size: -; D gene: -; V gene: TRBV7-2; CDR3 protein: CASSLVSSTEAFF
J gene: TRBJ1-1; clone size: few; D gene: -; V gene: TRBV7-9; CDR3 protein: CASSLVGYGAEAFF
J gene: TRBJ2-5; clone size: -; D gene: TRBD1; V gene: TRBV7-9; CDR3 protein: CASNSGTGVETQYF
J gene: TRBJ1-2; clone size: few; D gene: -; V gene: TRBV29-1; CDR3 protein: CSVDPHRLSGYTF
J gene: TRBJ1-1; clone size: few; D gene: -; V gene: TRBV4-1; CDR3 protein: CASSQTGTHTEAFF
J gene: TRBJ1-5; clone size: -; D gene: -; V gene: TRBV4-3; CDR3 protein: CASSIGRKLQPQHF
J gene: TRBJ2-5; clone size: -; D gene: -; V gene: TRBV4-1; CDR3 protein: CASSQYETNNNEQYF
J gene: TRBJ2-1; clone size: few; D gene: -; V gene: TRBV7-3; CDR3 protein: CASSSGSRSYNEQFF
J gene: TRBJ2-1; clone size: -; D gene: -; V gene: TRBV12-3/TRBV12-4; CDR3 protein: CASSSHPLPGLNEQFF
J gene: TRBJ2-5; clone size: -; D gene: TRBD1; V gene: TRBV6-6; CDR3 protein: CASSVRDRDRETQYF
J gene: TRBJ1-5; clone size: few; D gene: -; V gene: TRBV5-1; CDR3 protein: CASSLAGGASSFRSQPQHF
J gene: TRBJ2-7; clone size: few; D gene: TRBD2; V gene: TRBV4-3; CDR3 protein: CASSQDSKGLGTYEQYF
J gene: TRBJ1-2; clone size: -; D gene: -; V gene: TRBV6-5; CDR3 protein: CASSYDRHYGYTF
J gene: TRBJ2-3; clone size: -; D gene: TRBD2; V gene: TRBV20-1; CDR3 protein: CRAGTSGTDTQYF
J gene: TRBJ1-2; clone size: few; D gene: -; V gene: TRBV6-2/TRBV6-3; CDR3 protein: CASSRRAIGTNYGYTF
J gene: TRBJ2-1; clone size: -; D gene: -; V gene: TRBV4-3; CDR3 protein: CASSQEVTGTQDNEQFF
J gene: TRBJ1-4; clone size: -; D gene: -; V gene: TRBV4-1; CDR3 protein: CASSLSAAEKLFF
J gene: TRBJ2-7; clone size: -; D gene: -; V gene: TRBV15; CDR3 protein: CATSRDMGGSYNEQYF
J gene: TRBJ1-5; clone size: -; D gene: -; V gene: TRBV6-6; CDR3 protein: CASTTGNAPHF
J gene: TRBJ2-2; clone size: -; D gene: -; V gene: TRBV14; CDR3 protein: CASSQDRGRVGPGELFF
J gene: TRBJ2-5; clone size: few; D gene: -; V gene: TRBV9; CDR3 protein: CASSAGLSYNEQYF
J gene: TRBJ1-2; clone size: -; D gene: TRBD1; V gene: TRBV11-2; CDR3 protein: CASSPLQGALGYTF
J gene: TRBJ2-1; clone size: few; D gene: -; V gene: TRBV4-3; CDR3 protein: CASSQDGLAPYNEQFF
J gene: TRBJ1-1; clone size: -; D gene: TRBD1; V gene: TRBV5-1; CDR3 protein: CASSLDPGQGKTEAFF
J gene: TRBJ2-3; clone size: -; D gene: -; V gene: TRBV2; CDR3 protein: CASRGASLPDTQYF
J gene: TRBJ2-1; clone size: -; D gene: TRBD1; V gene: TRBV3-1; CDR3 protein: CASTERDRVDNEQFF